The sequence of this TCR beta chain was determined in a study of cytomegalovirus exposure and HLA in healthy donors. The primer mix had 60 Vbeta and 13 Jbeta primers. Profiling relied on immunoSEQ multiplex PCR, and the TCRdb table lists in-frame clones only, not all of them. The table lists around 150,000 clones, around four fifths of them singletons. The germline V gene encodes CDR1 SNHLY and CDR2 FYNNEI. The germline V and J ends were trimmed by 2 bases and 3 bases, with 17 bases remaining between them. This CDR3 is 17 amino acids long. V usage is TRBV2 and J usage is TRBJ1-5; D is uncertain. Sequencing was performed on PBMCs. This clonotype was sampled from a man aged 25-45 years in good health. The CDR3 DNA reads TGTGCCAGCAGTGAAACTGGCTTGAGTACAGTCAATCAGCCCCAGCATTTT. Its translation is CASSETGLSTVNQPQHF.